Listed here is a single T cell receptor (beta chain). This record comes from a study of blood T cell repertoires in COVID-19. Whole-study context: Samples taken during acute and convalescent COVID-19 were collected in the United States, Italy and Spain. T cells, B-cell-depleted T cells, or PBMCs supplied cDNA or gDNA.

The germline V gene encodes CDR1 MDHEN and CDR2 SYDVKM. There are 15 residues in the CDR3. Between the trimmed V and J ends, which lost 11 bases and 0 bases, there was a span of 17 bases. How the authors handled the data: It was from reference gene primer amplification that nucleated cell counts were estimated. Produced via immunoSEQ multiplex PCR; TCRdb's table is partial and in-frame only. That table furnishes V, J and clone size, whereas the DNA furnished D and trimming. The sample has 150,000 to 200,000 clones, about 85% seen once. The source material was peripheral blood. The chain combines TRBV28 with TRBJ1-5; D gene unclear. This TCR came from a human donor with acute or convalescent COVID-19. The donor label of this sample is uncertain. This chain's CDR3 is CASSSGTHSNQPQHF. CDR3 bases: TGTGCCTCCTCTTCCGGTACTCATAGCAATCAGCCCCAGCATTTT.